These 30 T cell receptor beta chains came from one sample sequenced in a study of blood T cell repertoires in COVID-19. Only in-frame clones appear in the TCRdb table, and some are missing; sequencing was by immunoSEQ multiplex PCR. Of approximately 400,000 clones listed, around 88% are singletons. Sequencing used peripheral blood. The receptors here all came from a woman between 45 and 65 years old with COVID-19, enrolled during active disease.

The chain joins TRBV11-1 to TRBJ1-2; 10 positions match TRBD1. V was pared by 3 bases and J by 7 bases, with 5 bases of the junction left unmatched. Per the germline V gene, CDR1 is SGHAT and CDR2 is FQDESV (reference sequence). CDR3 length equals 14 residues. CDR3: CASSLTGGAGGYTF. CDR3 in DNA: TGTGCCAGCAGCTTGACAGGGGGCGCCGGTGGCTACACCTTC.

The J gene is TRBJ1-2, the V gene TRBV5-1; TRBD1 is a possible D gene (5 bases). Trimming removed 0 bases at V and 8 bases at J, with 17 bases between. The CDR3 spans 15 residues. Per the germline V gene, CDR1 is SGHRS and CDR2 is YFSETQ. DNA for the CDR3: TGCGCCAGCAGCTTGGCCGGAGCCAGGGAAGGCGGCTACACCTTC. This codes for CASSLAGAREGGYTF.

J is TRBJ2-3 and V is TRBV5-4; D unclear. The CDR3 is 15 amino acids. V lost 4 bases, J lost 2 bases, and 14 bases lay in between. Germline values: CDR1 SGHNT, CDR2 YYREEE (reference sequence). The CDR3 loop is CASSLRKQSTDTQYF. DNA for the CDR3: TGTGCCAGCAGCCTCCGTAAACAGTCCACAGATACGCAGTATTTT.

The chain has TRBV9 and TRBJ2-7; 11 nucleotides align to TRBD2. There are 16 residues in the CDR3. Germline lookup yields CDR1 SGDLS and CDR2 YYNGEE. J was trimmed by 1 base and V by 0 bases; bases with no gene match: 3. DNA of the CDR3: TGTGCCAGCAGCGTAGGTGCTAGCGGGGGGTCCTACGAGCAGTACTTC. Translating it yields CASSVGASGGSYEQYF.

This clone was seen more than once but under ten times. The V gene is TRBV7-9, the J gene TRBJ2-7, with 9 nucleotides matching TRBD1. The CDR3 loop spans 14 amino acids. Germline V gene lookup returns CDR1 SEHNR and CDR2 FQNEAQ (reference sequence). V shed 5 bases, J shed 1 base, and the junction held 3 bases outside the gene matches. The CDR3 nucleotides are TGTGCCAGCAGCGCCGGGACAGGGTCCTACGAGCAGTACTTC. Its translation: CASSAGTGSYEQYF.

The V gene is TRBV2, the J gene TRBJ1-2; D is undetermined. V lost 3 bases to trimming and J lost 4 bases, with 9 bases between them. Per the germline V gene, CDR1 is SNHLY and CDR2 is FYNNEI. The CDR3 is made up of 13 amino acids. CDR3 in amino acids: CASSESGIYGYTF. The CDR3 coding sequence is TGTGCCAGCAGTGAGTCGGGAATCTATGGCTACACCTTC.

As to this clone: The sample has other DNA sequences that encode this CDR3 too. The chain links TRBV20-1 to TRBJ2-7; TRBD1 matches at 8 bases. The junction had 0 bases not matched to a gene; V was cut back by 3 bases and J by 5 bases. CDR3 length: 11 amino acids. From germline, CDR1 is DFQATT and CDR2 SNEGSKA (reference sequence). CDR3 DNA: TGCAGTGCTAGGACAGGGGACGAGCAGTACTTC. Its translation: CSARTGDEQYF.

For the CDR3, the DNA is TGTGCCAGCAGCGCAAGAGGCGCTGAAGCTTTCTTT. Residues: CASSARGAEAFF. The rearrangement uses TRBV9 and TRBJ1-1; no clear D. The V and J ends lost 3 bases and 6 bases respectively, with 9 bases between them. Germline-derived CDR1 and CDR2 are SGDLS and YYNGEE. The CDR3 loop spans 12 amino acids.

This clone occurred once. This rearrangement joins TRBV5-1 to TRBJ1-1; 7 nucleotides line up with TRBD1. The length of the CDR3 is 13 residues. V was pared by 4 bases and J by 3 bases, with 3 bases of the junction left unmatched. Germline assignment: CDR1 SGHRS and CDR2 YFSETQ. The CDR3 sequence: CASSRGQYTEAFF. In nucleotides, the CDR3 is TGCGCCAGCAGCCGGGGACAGTACACTGAAGCTTTCTTT.

The chain has TRBV30 and TRBJ1-5; D is unclear. CDR1 GTSNPN and CDR2 SVGIG come from the germline V gene (reference sequence). The CDR3 is 15 amino acids. Trimming took 0 bases from V and 6 from J, leaving 15 bases between them. CDR3 nucleotides: TGTGCCTGGAGTGTACCAGCCGGGTCTGGTCAGCCCCAGCATTTT. Its translation is CAWSVPAGSGQPQHF.

The genes are TRBV15 and TRBJ2-2; D gene unclear. The CDR3 contains 12 residues. CDR1 and CDR2 (germline): LNHNV, YYDKDF (reference sequence). The V and J ends lost 6 bases and 1 base respectively, with 3 bases between them. The CDR3 nucleotides are TGTGCCACCAGACAGAACACCGGGGAGCTGTTTTTT. Its translation is CATRQNTGELFF.

DNA of the CDR3: TGTGCCAGCAGCTTGGTACAGCCTCTGAACACTGAAGCTTTCTTT. Translation: CASSLVQPLNTEAFF. The J gene is TRBJ1-1, the V gene TRBV5-6, with D unresolved. The CDR3 has 15 amino acids. Germline V CDR1 and CDR2: SGHDT, YYEEEE. V gave up 0 bases and J gave up 0 bases, with 9 bases separating them.

The J gene is TRBJ1-5, the V gene TRBV6-5, with TRBD1 matching 9 bases. J was trimmed by 5 bases and V by 0 bases; bases with no gene match: 2. There are 15 residues in the CDR3. Germline CDR1 reads MNHEY; CDR2 reads SVGAGI. The CDR3 spells CASSYSRDRDQPQHF. CDR3 nucleotides: TGTGCCAGCAGTTACTCCCGGGACAGGGATCAGCCCCAGCATTTT.

The rearrangement uses TRBV25-1 and TRBJ2-1; D unresolved. V was clipped by 0 bases and J by 6 bases, with 9 bases between them. The germline V gene encodes CDR1 MGHDK and CDR2 SYGVNS. The CDR3 covers 14 residues. CDR3: CASSEYIEANEQFF. The CDR3 DNA reads TGTGCCAGCAGTGAATATATTGAGGCCAATGAGCAGTTCTTC.

The chain uses TRBV3-1 (or the pseudogene TRBV3-2) and TRBJ1-6, with D unclear. The germline gives CDR1 LGHDT, CDR2 YNNKEL (reference sequence). CDR3 size: 13 residues. With 10 bases removed from V and 5 bases from J, the gap between germline ends came to 12 bases. The CDR3 region has the DNA TGTGCCACCAGTGGTACACATAATTCACCCCTCCACTTT. This sequence encodes CATSGTHNSPLHF.

This chain links TRBV2 with TRBJ2-7, with D possibly matching TRBD2 (6 bases). V gave up 6 bases and J gave up 5 bases, with 23 bases separating them. The CDR3 has 16 amino acids. CDR1 and CDR2 from the germline V gene are SNHLY and FYNNEI. CDR3 residues: CASRPSGVQGLDEQYF. The CDR3 DNA is TGTGCCAGCAGACCTTCGGGGGTCCAGGGTCTTGACGAGCAGTACTTC. Full variable domain (missing parts from reference TRBV2 and TRBJ2-7): EPEVTQTPSHQVTQMGQEVILRCVPISNHLYFYWYRQILGQKVEFLVSFYNNEISEKSEIFDDQFSVERPDGSNFTLKIRSTKLEDSAMYFCASRPSGVQGLDEQYFGPGTRLTVT.

The CDR3 DNA reads TGTGCCAGCAGCCAAGAGGGGACAGGGTACTATGGCTACACCTTC. It encodes CASSQEGTGYYGYTF. This sequence joins TRBV3-1 (or the pseudogene TRBV3-2) and TRBJ1-2; 9 bases are shared with TRBD1. The germline CDR1 and CDR2 sequences are LGHDT and YNNKEL (reference sequence). This CDR3 contains 15 residues. Trimming removed 0 bases from V and 3 bases from J; junction bases left unmatched: 2.

The chain employs TRBV18 and TRBJ2-2, with TRBD1 identical over 11 bases. Germline V gene sequence: CDR1 KGHSH, CDR2 LQKENI. This CDR3 is built from 17 residues. Germline trimming cut 4 bases from V and 7 bases from J; bases unmatched to any gene: 11. This chain's CDR3 is CASSLDTDRGLIGELFF. In DNA, the CDR3 is TGTGCCAGCTCACTGGACACGGACAGGGGGCTTATCGGGGAGCTGTTTTTT.

This chain joins TRBV27 and TRBJ2-1, with D uncertain. Trimming took 6 bases from V and 0 from J, leaving 18 bases between them. The germline CDR1 and CDR2 sequences are MNHEY and SMNVEV (reference sequence). This CDR3 spans 17 amino acids. The CDR3 bases are TGTGCCAGCAGCCCAATGGGCCCCCTCGGCTCCTACAATGAGCAGTTCTTC. The encoded protein is CASSPMGPLGSYNEQFF.

The chain combines TRBV6-5 with TRBJ2-2, with 9 bases that match TRBD1. The junction had 4 bases not matched to a gene; V was cut back by 2 bases and J by 6 bases. The CDR3 has 15 amino acids. The germline V gene encodes CDR1 MNHEY and CDR2 SVGAGI. The CDR3 protein is CASSYTGQGSGELFF. CDR3 DNA: TGTGCCAGCAGTTACACGGGACAGGGATCCGGGGAGCTGTTTTTT.

The chain couples TRBV12-3 or TRBV12-4 to TRBJ2-3; tentatively, D is TRBD1 (6 bases). This CDR3 region has 12 residues. Trimming stripped 7 bases from V and 2 bases from J, with 7 bases between. The CDR3 coding sequence is TGTGCCAGCACAGGGGTCACAGATACGCAGTATTTT. Translation gives CASTGVTDTQYF.

This chain joins TRBV28 and TRBJ2-7, with 12 bases identical to TRBD2. Germline V gene data show CDR1 as MDHEN and CDR2 as SYDVKM. With V trimmed by 5 bases and J by 5 bases, 10 bases remained unmatched. This CDR3 region has 16 residues. The CDR3: CASSPSLLAGGNEQYF. DNA for the CDR3: TGTGCCAGCAGTCCTTCCTTACTAGCGGGGGGTAACGAGCAGTACTTC.

This chain links TRBV7-9 with TRBJ1-4, with 7 bases matching TRBD1. The CDR3 is made up of 17 amino acids. In germline, CDR1 is SEHNR, CDR2 FQNEAQ (reference sequence). The V and J ends lost 4 bases and 0 bases, in that order; junction bases with no gene match: 8. CDR3 region: CASSSGTVRATNEKLFF. The CDR3 DNA follows: TGTGCCAGCAGCTCCGGGACAGTAAGAGCAACTAATGAAAAACTGTTTTTT.

This chain uses TRBV3-1 (or the pseudogene TRBV3-2) with TRBJ1-3, with D unclear. Trimming took 0 bases from V and 0 from J, leaving 6 bases between them. The CDR3 length is 15 residues. Germline V CDR1 and CDR2: LGHDT, YNNKEL (reference sequence). The CDR3 DNA reads as TGTGCCAGCAGCCAAGATAGAAACTCTGGAAACACCATATATTTT. This codes for CASSQDRNSGNTIYF.

The chain links TRBV5-8 to TRBJ1-6, with TRBD1 as a possible D gene (6 bases). Trimming removed 3 bases from V and 7 bases from J, with 11 bases in between. CDR1 is SGHTS and CDR2 is YDEGEE in the germline V gene. This CDR3 has 14 residues. The CDR3 spells CASSYGQLNSPLHF. The DNA for the CDR3 is TGTGCCAGCAGCTATGGACAGTTAAATTCACCCCTCCACTTT. The entire variable domain, with the rest obtained from reference TRBV5-8 and TRBJ1-6, is as follows: EAGVTQSPTHLIKTRGQQATLRCSPISGHTSVYWYQQALGLGLQFLLWYDEGEERNRGNFPPRFSGRQFPNYSSELNVNALELEDSALYLCASSYGQLNSPLHFGNGTRLTVT.

This sequence joins TRBV9 and TRBJ2-3; 9 nucleotides match TRBD2. This CDR3 has 16 residues. The J segment lost 4 bases and the V segment lost 5 bases, leaving 11 bases of the junction unmatched. Looked up from germline, CDR1 is SGDLS and CDR2 is YYNGEE. The CDR3 DNA reads as TGTGCCAGCAGGTCAGTAGCGGGGGAGTCACCAGATACGCAGTATTTT. This encodes CASRSVAGESPDTQYF. Drawing the rest from reference TRBV9 and TRBJ2-3, the complete variable domain is DSGVTQTPKHLITATGQRVTLRCSPRSGDLSVYWYQQSLDQGLQFLIQYYNGEERAKGNILERFSAQQFPDLHSELNLSSLELGDSALYFCASRSVAGESPDTQYFGPGTRLTVL.

V and J are TRBV30 and TRBJ2-7; 8 bases line up with TRBD2. V lost 2 bases, J lost 4 bases, and 16 bases stayed unmatched. This CDR3 region has 17 residues. Germline assignment: CDR1 GTSNPN and CDR2 SVGIG (reference sequence). The CDR3 DNA follows: TGTGCCTGGAGTCCCCGGGGGGGCAGGGTAGCTCTTTACGAGCAGTACTTC. Protein: CAWSPRGGRVALYEQYF.

There are a few counts of this clone. The chain carries TRBV2 and TRBJ2-2; tentative D call: TRBD1 (6 bases). Germline V gives CDR1 SNHLY, CDR2 FYNNEI. V was pared by 6 bases and J by 1 base, with 12 bases between. There are 15 residues in the CDR3. The CDR3 is CASSPSTGNTGELFF. The CDR3 bases are TGTGCCAGCAGCCCATCGACAGGGAACACCGGGGAGCTGTTTTTT. The variable domain in full, with the rest retrieved from reference TRBV2 and TRBJ2-2, is EPEVTQTPSHQVTQMGQEVILRCVPISNHLYFYWYRQILGQKVEFLVSFYNNEISEKSEIFDDQFSVERPDGSNFTLKIRSTKLEDSAMYFCASSPSTGNTGELFFGEGSRLTVL.

There are a few counts of this clone. The V call is TRBV6-5, the J call TRBJ1-1; TRBD1 aligns across 7 bases. CDR3 size: 13 residues. With 6 bases clipped from V and 5 bases from J, the junction kept 6 bases outside the gene matches. CDR1 is MNHEY, CDR2 SVGAGI, per germline. CDR3 protein: CASRDRAGTEAFF. Written as DNA, the CDR3 is TGTGCCAGCAGAGACAGGGCAGGGACTGAAGCTTTCTTT.

The chain recombines TRBV6-5 with TRBJ1-5, with 8 bases lining up with TRBD1. V lost 8 bases and J lost 2; bases outside the gene matches: 5. Germline V CDR1 and CDR2: MNHEY, SVGAGI. CDR3 length: 14 amino acids. The CDR3 DNA reads TGTGCCAGCGTGGACAGGGTGGGCAATCAGCCCCAGCATTTT. It translates to CASVDRVGNQPQHF.